What follows are 17 T cell receptor beta chains derived from one specimen sequenced in a study of blood T cells in healthy people across ages. Primers used in a second PCR of about 7 to 12 cycles were a sample-barcoded 5' primer and a J-beta primer mix. TCRdb used MiXCR to reprocess the 5' RACE reads, holding one entry per CDR3 protein. Counted here are about 1.4 million distinct CDR3 sequences, 45% to 70% occurring once; the ten biggest clones make up 6.5% to 8.5%. Sequenced material: blood. The receptors shown here come from a man aged 18 to 29 in good health.

This sequence joins TRBV3-1 and TRBJ2-7, with 10 nucleotides matching TRBD2. Germline CDR1 LGHDT, CDR2 YNNKEL (reference sequence). V was clipped by 4 bases and J by 8 bases; unmatched bases: 14. There are 16 residues in the CDR3. CDR3 sequence: CASSPRTGTSEGKQYF. CDR3 bases: TGTGCCAGCAGCCCCCGAACCGGGACTAGCGAAGGAAAGCAGTACTTC.

CDR3 DNA sequence: TGTGCCAGCAGACCATTCACGGAAAGCACAGATACGCAGTATTTT. Translation gives CASRPFTESTDTQYF. The chain recombines TRBV7-2 with TRBJ2-3; D not resolved. V was pared by 6 bases and J by 0 bases, with 13 bases between. Germline CDR1 and CDR2: SGHTA and FQGNSA. CDR3 length: 15 residues.

V is TRBV20-1 and J is TRBJ2-1; 9 positions agree with TRBD2. Germline-derived CDR1 and CDR2 are DFQATT and SNEGSKA (reference sequence). The junction had 5 bases not matched to a gene; V was cut back by 1 base and J by 4 bases. The CDR3 contains 15 residues. CDR3 in amino acids: CSARVAGDGYNEQFF. The CDR3 DNA is TGCAGTGCTAGAGTAGCGGGAGACGGATACAATGAGCAGTTCTTC.

The rearrangement uses TRBV20-1 and TRBJ2-1; 10 bases agree with TRBD2. The DNA end is more similar to TRBJ2-7, so the J call may be wrong. The length of the CDR3 is 13 residues. Germline CDR1 reads DFQATT; CDR2 reads SNEGSKA (reference sequence). Here the CDR3 reads CGSPSGGYNEQYF. The CDR3 DNA sequence: TGCGGGTCCCCTAGCGGGGGATACAATGAGCAGTACTTC.

This clonotype was detected only a few times. V is TRBV10-2 and J is TRBJ2-3, with TRBD2 matching 10 bases. The CDR3 covers 15 residues. CDR1 and CDR2 (germline): WSHSY, SAAADI. Trimming removed 4 bases from V and 4 bases from J; junction bases left unmatched: 5. CDR3 nucleotide sequence: TGCGCCAGCAGTGCCGTAGCGGGAGGCGCAGATACGCAGTATTTT. It codes for CASSAVAGGADTQYF.

This clonotype has a handful of counts. The V call is TRBV25-1, the J call TRBJ1-6; no definite D call. Per the germline V gene, CDR1 is MGHDK and CDR2 is SYGVNS. There are 14 residues in the CDR3. V lost 4 bases to trimming and J lost 7 bases, with 11 bases between them. Written as DNA, the CDR3 is TGTGCCAGCAGTGGGGAACTTCTGAATTCACCCCTCCACTTT. It encodes CASSGELLNSPLHF.

This clonotype has just a few counts. The chain has TRBV23-1 and TRBJ1-2, with D unresolved. TRBV23-1 is sorted into the ORF group, with uncertain function. The CDR3 loop spans 15 amino acids. Trimming stripped 8 bases from V and 0 bases from J, with 16 bases between. The CDR3 DNA follows: TGCGCCAGCCGACCCTCAAGGGCGACTAACTATGGCTACACCTTC. It yields the protein CASRPSRATNYGYTF.

This clonotype appeared a few times. The chain joins TRBV20-1 to TRBJ1-5; D gene ambiguous. Trimming left V 0 bases short and J 0 bases short, with 9 bases between. CDR3 length: 15 amino acids. Germline CDR1 DFQATT, CDR2 SNEGSKA (reference sequence). The CDR3 sequence is CSARDGPISNQPQHF. The CDR3 region has the DNA TGCAGTGCTAGAGACGGACCCATTAGCAATCAGCCCCAGCATTTT.

The V call is TRBV27, the J call TRBJ2-2; 9 bases agree with TRBD1. CDR3 size: 15 residues. V lost 6 bases to trimming and J lost 8 bases; unmatched junction nucleotides: 10. Germline CDR1 is MNHEY and CDR2 is SMNVEV (reference sequence). The CDR3 nucleotides are TGTGCCAGCAGCCCGGACAGGGGACGAGTTGGGGAGCTGTTTTTT. The encoded protein is CASSPDRGRVGELFF.

In this sample, this clonotype turned up a few times. The chain is built from TRBV20-1 and TRBJ2-7; D not resolved. This CDR3 comprises 14 residues. V lost 0 bases and J 5 bases, leaving 14 bases between the germline ends. Germline V gene lookup returns CDR1 DFQATT and CDR2 SNEGSKA (reference sequence). The CDR3 sequence is CSARDRTRIDEQYF. DNA for the CDR3: TGCAGTGCTAGAGACCGAACCAGGATTGACGAGCAGTACTTC.

There are a few counts of this clonotype. The rearrangement links TRBV3-1 to TRBJ1-1, with D hard to call. Germline loops: CDR1 LGHDT, CDR2 YNNKEL (reference sequence). The CDR3 is 15 residues long. Deletions cut 4 bases from V and 4 bases from J, with 16 bases between. The CDR3 bases are TGTGCCAGCAGCCTCTTAGGAGGGTCGGGCACTGAAGCTTTCTTT. Amino acid sequence: CASSLLGGSGTEAFF.

This clonotype was counted between two and nine times. V usage is TRBV6-2 or TRBV6-3 and J usage is TRBJ2-6; no clear D. Trimming pared 8 bases from V and 0 bases from J, leaving 5 bases between. Germline V CDR1 and CDR2: MNHEY, SVGEGT. This CDR3 comprises 13 residues. The CDR3 region is CASHNSGANVLTF. CDR3 coding DNA: TGTGCCAGCCACAACTCTGGGGCCAACGTCCTGACTTTC.

V gene TRBV7-9 combines with J gene TRBJ1-5, with 11 positions matching TRBD1. V lost 5 bases to trimming and J lost 0 bases; unmatched junction nucleotides: 3. The CDR3 has 16 residues. Germline loops: CDR1 SEHNR, CDR2 FQNEAQ (reference sequence). The DNA for the CDR3 is TGTGCCAGCAGCAGGGGACAGGGGGTTAGCAATCAGCCCCAGCATTTT. The encoded protein is CASSRGQGVSNQPQHF. Full variable domain (outside the CDR3, taken from reference TRBV7-9 and TRBJ1-5): DTGVSQNPRHKITKRGQNVTFRCDPISEHNRLYWYRQTLGQGPEFLTYFQNEAQLEKSRLLSDRFSAERPKGSFSTLEIQRTEQGDSAMYLCASSRGQGVSNQPQHFGDGTRLSIL.

This chain links TRBV20-1 with TRBJ2-7; 7 nucleotides agree with TRBD1. V was clipped by 0 bases and J by 2 bases; unmatched bases: 4. CDR3 length equals 14 residues. CDR1 and CDR2 from the germline V gene are DFQATT and SNEGSKA (reference sequence). Here the CDR3 DNA reads TGCAGTGCTAGAGATTACAGGGGCCCCTACGAGCAGTACTTC. Its translation is CSARDYRGPYEQYF.

The CDR3, as DNA: TGCAGTGCTCAGAACGCACTAGCGGGGGCTCCACGGACCCAGTACTTC. Amino acids: CSAQNALAGAPRTQYF. The chain carries TRBV20-1 and TRBJ2-5; 11 bases map to TRBD2. Germline-derived CDR1 and CDR2 are DFQATT and SNEGSKA (reference sequence). This CDR3 spans 16 amino acids. V gave up 5 bases and J gave up 7 bases; unmatched junction bases: 15.

This clonotype was picked up a small number of times. The rearrangement joins TRBV4-1 to TRBJ1-2, with no clear D. Per the germline V gene, CDR1 is MGHRA and CDR2 is YSYEKL. This CDR3 is built from 17 residues. The V and J ends lost 0 bases and 4 bases respectively, with 18 bases between them. Here the CDR3 reads CASSQESARQPVYGYTF. The CDR3 DNA reads as TGCGCCAGCAGCCAAGAAAGCGCTAGGCAGCCAGTCTATGGCTACACCTTC.

This chain links TRBV2 with TRBJ2-3; 9 bases line up with TRBD2. The CDR3 contains 15 residues. The germline V gene encodes CDR1 SNHLY and CDR2 FYNNEI. V lost 8 bases, J lost 2 bases, and 8 bases stayed unmatched. The CDR3 region is CASLPGLANTDTQYF. DNA of the CDR3: TGTGCCAGCCTCCCGGGACTAGCTAACACAGATACGCAGTATTTT.